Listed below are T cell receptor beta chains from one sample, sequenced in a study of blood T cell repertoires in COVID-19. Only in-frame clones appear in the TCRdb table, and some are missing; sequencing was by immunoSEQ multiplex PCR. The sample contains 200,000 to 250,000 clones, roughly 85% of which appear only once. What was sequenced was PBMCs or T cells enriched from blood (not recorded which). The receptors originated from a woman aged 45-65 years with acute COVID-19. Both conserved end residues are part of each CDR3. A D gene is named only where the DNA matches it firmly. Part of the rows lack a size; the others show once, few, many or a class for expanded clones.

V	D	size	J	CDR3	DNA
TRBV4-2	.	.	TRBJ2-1	CASSLQGGFDEQFF	TGTGCCAGCAGCCTACAGGGGGGGTTCGATGAGCAGTTCTTC
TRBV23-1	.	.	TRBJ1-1	CASILLRRARTEAFF	TGCGCCAGCATCCTCCTTCGGAGAGCACGTACTGAAGCTTTCTTT
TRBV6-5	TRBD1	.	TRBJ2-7	CASSYTGDRGSEQYF	TGTGCCAGCAGTTACACCGGGGACAGGGGTAGCGAGCAGTACTTC
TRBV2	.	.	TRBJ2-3	CASSVRQDEDTQYF	TGTGCCAGCAGTGTCCGACAGGACGAGGATACGCAGTATTTT
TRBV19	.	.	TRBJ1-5	CASSIALTGNQPQHF	TGTGCCAGTAGTATAGCTTTGACAGGCAATCAGCCCCAGCATTTT
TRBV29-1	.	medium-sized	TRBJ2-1	CSAPGLDLNEQFF	TGCAGCGCACCTGGACTGGACTTGAATGAGCAGTTCTTC
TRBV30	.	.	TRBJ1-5	CAWGSGNQPQHF	TGTGCCTGGGGTTCGGGCAATCAGCCCCAGCATTTT
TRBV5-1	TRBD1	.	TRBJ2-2	CASINDRANTGELFF	TGCGCCAGCATAAACGACAGGGCGAACACCGGGGAGCTGTTTTTT
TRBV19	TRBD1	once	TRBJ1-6	CASSAVQGVHNSPLHF	TGTGCCAGTAGTGCCGTGCAGGGGGTCCATAATTCACCCCTCCACTTT
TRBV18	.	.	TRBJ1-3	CASSPTKSSGNTIYF	TGTGCCAGCTCACCCACCAAGAGCTCTGGAAACACCATATATTTT
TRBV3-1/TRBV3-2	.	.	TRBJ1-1	CASRPDGGAEAFF	TGTGCCAGCAGACCCGACGGGGGGGCTGAAGCTTTCTTT
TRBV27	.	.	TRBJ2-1	CASSITVYNEQFF	TGTGCCAGCAGTATTACAGTATACAATGAGCAGTTCTTC
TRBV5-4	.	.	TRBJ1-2	CASSLGGGSNYGYTF	TGTGCCAGCAGCTTGGGCGGAGGGTCTAACTATGGCTACACCTTC
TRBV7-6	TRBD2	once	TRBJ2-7	CASSPRGPGLAGEQYF	TGTGCCAGCAGCCCCCGCGGGCCGGGACTAGCAGGCGAGCAGTACTTC
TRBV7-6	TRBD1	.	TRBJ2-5	CASSPGTGVETQYF	TGTGCCAGCAGCCCCGGGACAGGGGTGGAGACCCAGTACTTC
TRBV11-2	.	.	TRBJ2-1	CASRGDSALNEQFF	TGTGCCAGCCGAGGGGACTCCGCTCTCAATGAGCAGTTCTTC
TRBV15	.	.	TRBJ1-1	CATSREILGGAEAFF	TGTGCCACCAGCAGAGAAATTTTGGGGGGGGCTGAAGCTTTCTTT
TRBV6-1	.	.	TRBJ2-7	CASSEGHRGALQYF	TGTGCCAGCAGTGAGGGGCACCGTGGGGCGTTGCAGTACTTC
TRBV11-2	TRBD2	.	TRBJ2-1	CASERGGQNEQFF	TGTGCCAGCGAGCGGGGGGGCCAGAATGAGCAGTTCTTC
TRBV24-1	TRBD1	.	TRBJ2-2	CATEQGARTGELFF	TGTGCCACCGAACAGGGGGCAAGGACCGGGGAGCTGTTTTTT
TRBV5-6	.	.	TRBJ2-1	CASSRQDNEQFF	TGTGCCAGCAGCCGACAGGACAATGAGCAGTTCTTC
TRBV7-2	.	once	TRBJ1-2	CASSLGQTYGYTF	TGTGCCAGCAGCTTAGGACAGACTTATGGCTACACCTTC
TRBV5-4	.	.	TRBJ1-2	CASSPRQENYGYTF	TGTGCCAGCAGCCCCAGACAGGAGAACTATGGCTACACCTTC
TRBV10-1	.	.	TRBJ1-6	CASSDGVSPLHF	TGCGCCAGCAGTGACGGGGTTTCACCCCTCCACTTT
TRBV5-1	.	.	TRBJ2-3	CASSLSGHTTDTQYF	TGCGCCAGCAGCTTGTCGGGACATACTACAGATACGCAGTATTTT
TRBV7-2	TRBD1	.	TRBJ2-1	CASSLPGQGGNEQFF	TGTGCCAGCAGCTTACCGGGACAGGGCGGAAATGAGCAGTTCTTC
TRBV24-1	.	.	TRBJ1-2	CATSDPGRTSGYTF	TGTGCCACCAGTGATCCCGGACGGACAAGTGGCTACACCTTC
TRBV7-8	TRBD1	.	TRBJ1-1	CASSFSTGGIAEAFF	TGTGCCAGCAGCTTTAGTACAGGGGGAATCGCTGAAGCTTTCTTT
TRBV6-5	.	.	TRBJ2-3	CASSYSWTATDTQYF	TGTGCCAGCAGTTACTCATGGACAGCTACAGATACGCAGTATTTT
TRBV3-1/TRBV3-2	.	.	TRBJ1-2	CASSHARTLNYGYTF	TGTGCCAGCAGCCACGCCCGGACTCTTAACTATGGCTACACCTTC